The rows below give T cell receptor beta chains drawn from one sample of a study of cytomegalovirus exposure and HLA in healthy donors. The data were produced by immunoSEQ multiplex PCR, yet TCRdb's version contains in-frame clones alone and is incomplete. The sample has 150,000 to 200,000 clones; over 80% are singletons. Sequences were obtained from PBMCs. The receptors come from a woman in her 50s in good health and CMV-seropositive. Each CDR3 is given with its conserved first and last residue. The D gene is left open where the match is weak. The size field is filled for only some rows; it gives once, few, many or a size class.

CDR3nt	CDR3aa	abundance	j_gene	v_gene	len	d_gene
TGTGCCAGCAGCGTAGAAGGGACAGCTGGTTTCTACGAGCAGTACTTC	CASSVEGTAGFYEQYF	few	TRBJ2-7	TRBV9	16	TRBD1
TGTGCCAGCAGCTTGGGTGGGTCTCGGGATAATGAGCAGTTCTTC	CASSLGGSRDNEQFF	few	TRBJ2-1	TRBV5-4	15	NA
TGCGCCAGCAGCCAAGGTGGACTAGCGTTCACAGATACGCAGTATTTT	CASSQGGLAFTDTQYF	NA	TRBJ2-3	TRBV4-3	16	TRBD2
TGTGCCAGCTCACCCGGTGGCGGGGACTATGGCTACACCTTC	CASSPGGGDYGYTF	NA	TRBJ1-2	TRBV18	14	NA
TGTGCCAGTAGTTCCACAGGGGGCGCTGGCACAGATACGCAGTATTTT	CASSSTGGAGTDTQYF	NA	TRBJ2-3	TRBV19	16	TRBD1
TGTGCCTGGAGTTCCATCAGGGGTAATTATGGCTACACCTTC	CAWSSIRGNYGYTF	NA	TRBJ1-2	TRBV30	14	NA
TGTGCCAGCAGCTTATTATGGGGCCTGGGGAATCAGCCCCAGCATTTT	CASSLLWGLGNQPQHF	NA	TRBJ1-5	TRBV7-2	16	NA
TGTGCCAGCAGCTCGCAGGGGGTTACCTCCTACGAGCAGTACTTC	CASSSQGVTSYEQYF	NA	TRBJ2-7	TRBV5-4	15	TRBD1
TGCGCCAGCAGCCCTGAGGACTGGAGCTCCTACAATGAGCAGTTCTTC	CASSPEDWSSYNEQFF	NA	TRBJ2-1	TRBV4-1	16	NA
TGCGCCAGCAGGAGCGGGGGGGCCAGAGATACGCAGTATTTT	CASRSGGARDTQYF	NA	TRBJ2-3	TRBV10-1	14	TRBD2